This T cell receptor beta chain originates from a study of blood T cells in healthy people across ages. Study context: Template switching captured about one barcoded beta molecule per two T cells. Study outcomes and limitations: Researchers said unsorted PBMCs prevented a conclusive naive versus antigen-experienced comparison.

About this clonotype: As yet, its antigen is unknown.

For the second PCR, which ran for about 7 to 12 cycles, a sample-barcoded 5' primer and a J-beta primer mix were used. Tagging of each cDNA molecule was performed by a template-switch adaptor with 12 random nucleotides. A single record per CDR3 protein comes from TCRdb applying MiXCR to the 5' RACE reads. The sample includes 1.5 million to 2 million distinct CDR3 sequences, roughly 32% of them seen just once. This CDR3 contains 15 residues. Germline-derived CDR1 and CDR2 are DFQATT and SNEGSKA (reference sequence). V lost 6 bases and J lost 1, with 18 bases in between. The chain couples TRBV20-1 to TRBJ1-1, with a weak D call TRBD1 (6 bases). This TCR was sampled from a woman aged 25 to 45 in good health. The sample taken for sequencing was blood. CDR3 amino acids: CSAPSVRGANTEAFF. In DNA form, the CDR3 reads TGCAGTGCCCCATCTGTTCGGGGGGCGAACACTGAAGCTTTCTTT.